This T cell receptor beta chain was identified in a study of blood T cell repertoires in COVID-19 (dated by TCRdb to 2020 to 2021). Study-wide context: Samples covering the acute and convalescent phases of COVID-19 were provided by collaborators in the United States, Italy and Spain. The material from the prospective study consisted of cDNA or gDNA derived from T cells, B-cell-depleted T cells, or PBMCs. Deeply sampled blood TCRbeta repertoires from subjects exposed to, actively infected with, or recovered from COVID-19 were included in the dataset. The repertoires were released in a freely available public database intended as a resource for research on the immune response to SARS-CoV-2. The samples were drawn from the first 160 participants of the ongoing ImmuneRACE study and from 1,200 or so subjects provided by 6 global collaborators. A de-identified subject ID, COVID-19 status, age in years and sex were almost always included in the sample metadata. Where available, HLA class I and class II types were taken from metadata supplied by the sample provider and were not determined by assay-based typing. The study at large found these results: The amount of clinical and demographic metadata varied by source and participant and was provided uncurated.

Collaborating institutions collected whole blood in K2EDTA tubes following their own protocols. Collaborator samples were shipped for TCRbeta analysis as frozen whole blood, isolated PBMCs, or DNA extracted from either sample type. A remark on this clone: It has no known antigen specificity. There are no base qualities to consult, and no much larger clone falls within one base.

The germline V gene supplies CDR1 SNHLY and CDR2 FYNNEI. Spanning cysteine to phenylalanine, the CDR3 consists of 16 amino acids. Left in the record is the CDR3 DNA by itself, 48 bases read in frame from the first base. At the junction V is shortened by 8 bases and J by 1 base, with 17 bases in between. TCRbeta CDR3 regions were amplified from genomic DNA by means of the immunoSEQ Assay, a bias-controlled multiplex PCR. Turning to the authors' computational methods: Within the assay, amplification of reference gene primers was used to estimate how many nucleated cells each sample contained. To quantify the absolute abundance of each unique TCRbeta CDR3 rearrangement, sequence reads were collapsed and filtered. For each sample, productive Simpson clonality was calculated as the square root of Simpson's diversity index across productive rearrangements. Drawn from immuneACCESS, this table holds only the in-frame rearrangements with V and J called that TCRdb kept. Clones are partly lost; checked studies trace under half to an unresolved V gene and leave the rest unexplained. That table is the source of V, J and clone size, and D and trimming were worked out from the DNA. In all, the sample holds about 240,000 clones, and approximately 78% of those were seen once. Around 12% of the sample is in the top ten clones.

This chain is built from TRBV2 and TRBJ2-2, with a weak D call of TRBD2 (6 bases match). This TCR was sampled from a woman aged 55-70 years with active or convalescent COVID-19. Material: peripheral blood. Here is the DNA: TGTGCCAGCCTACGGTCCGGGGGAGTGAACACCGGGGAGCTGTTTTTT. It specifies CASLRSGGVNTGELFF.